These 20 T cell receptor beta chains came from one sample sequenced in a study of T cells in Graves' hyperthyroidism and ophthalmopathy. The CDR3 regions of TCR beta were amplified from RNA transcripts. Researchers ran a first-round RT-PCR on the TCR CDR3 using the HTBI primer set. TCRdb re-called the multiplex PCR reads through MiXCR, storing one row per CDR3 protein. The sample carries fewer than 650,000 distinct CDR3 sequences, around 15% recorded once. The sequencing sample was made of blood. These receptors all stem from a woman aged 40 to 49 with Graves' ophthalmopathy.

Of note for this clonotype: A read error may be the cause here, since a much bigger clone is one base away. Here the CDR3 omits its conserved ending phenylalanine or tryptophan, so a read error is the likely source. V usage is TRBV27 and J usage is TRBJ1-1; D unresolved. This CDR3 is 12 amino acids long. The ends were cut back, 6 bases at V and 7 bases at J, with 12 bases in the middle. Germline lookup yields CDR1 MNHEY and CDR2 SMNVEV (reference sequence). CDR3 bases: TGTGCCAGCAGCACTGGACGGTTTGAAGCTTTCCTT. Protein product: CASSTGRFEAFL.

This clonotype was recorded many times. In nucleotides, the CDR3 is TGTGCCAGCGGGAGGGGGGCCTACGAGCAGTACTTC. Its translation: CASGRGAYEQYF. The chain recombines TRBV28 with TRBJ2-7; tentatively, D is TRBD2 (7 bases). Trimming removed 8 bases at V and 2 bases at J, with 10 bases between. CDR3 length: 12 amino acids. Germline lookup yields CDR1 MDHEN and CDR2 SYDVKM. Based on the CDR3 plus reference TRBV28 and TRBJ2-7, the full variable domain is DVKVTQSSRYLVKRTGEKVFLECVQDMDHENMFWYRQDPGLGLRLIYFSYDVKMKEKGDIPEGYSVSREKKERFSLILESASTNQTSMYLCASGRGAYEQYFGPGTRLTVT.

A few counts support this clonotype. The V gene is TRBV7-2, the J gene TRBJ2-5, with unresolved D. The CDR3 contains 14 residues. The V end lost 1 base, the J end lost 2 bases, and 8 bases lay between the germline ends. CDR1 is SGHTA, CDR2 FQGNSA, per germline. CDR3 amino acids: CASSLEARQETQYF. The CDR3, as DNA: TGTGCCAGCAGCTTAGAGGCTAGACAAGAGACCCAGTACTTC.

The chain employs TRBV6-2 or TRBV6-3 and TRBJ2-7; 8 bases align to TRBD1. The J segment lost 3 bases and the V segment lost 5 bases, leaving 9 bases of the junction unmatched. The CDR3 spans 15 residues. Germline CDR1 is MNHEY and CDR2 is SVGEGT. The chain's CDR3 is CASSGGQGTDYEQYF. CDR3 bases: TGTGCCAGCAGTGGAGGACAGGGTACGGACTACGAGCAGTACTTC.

Ten or more counts support this clonotype. The chain is built from TRBV19 and TRBJ2-7; TRBD2 aligns across 13 bases. CDR1 is LNHDA, CDR2 SQIVND, per germline (reference sequence). V shed 4 bases, J shed 0 bases, and the junction held 9 bases outside the gene matches. This CDR3 contains 18 residues. CDR3 region: CASSRTSGSPLFSYEQYF. In nucleotides, the CDR3 is TGTGCCAGTAGTAGGACTAGCGGGAGCCCTCTGTTCTCCTACGAGCAGTACTTC.

This clonotype was observed a handful of times. This chain links TRBV18 with TRBJ1-1; 9 nucleotides agree with TRBD1. J gave up 0 bases and V 5 bases, and 13 bases lay outside the gene matches. Germline V gene lookup returns CDR1 KGHSH and CDR2 LQKENI. This CDR3 contains 18 residues. The CDR3 DNA reads as TGTGCCAGCTCATCCTACACCTGGACAGGGGACATGAACACTGAAGCTTTCTTT. Amino acids: CASSSYTWTGDMNTEAFF.

The rearrangement joins TRBV6-5 to TRBJ1-1; 8 nucleotides match TRBD1. From germline, CDR1 is MNHEY and CDR2 SVGAGI. V shed 2 bases, J shed 4 bases, and the junction held 6 bases outside the gene matches. The CDR3 consists of 15 residues. The CDR3 loop is CASSYTDREGTEAFF. CDR3 nucleotides: TGTGCCAGCAGTTACACGGACAGGGAGGGCACTGAAGCTTTCTTT.

This clonotype was seen a few times. J is TRBJ2-5 and V is TRBV5-4; D may be TRBD1 or TRBD2 (7 bases each). The CDR3 sequence is 16 residues long. V was cut by 3 bases and J by 1 base, with 16 bases left in between. CDR1 is SGHNT, CDR2 YYREEE, per germline (reference sequence). The CDR3 DNA is TGTGCCAGCAGCTGGGGGGGCAGGGGGACCCAAGAGACCCAGTACTTC. Protein sequence: CASSWGGRGTQETQYF.

This clonotype was picked up one time. The chain combines TRBV6-2 or TRBV6-3 with TRBJ2-6; D may be TRBD2 (6 bases). From germline, CDR1 is MNHEY and CDR2 SVGEGT. The germline V and J ends were trimmed by 6 bases and 0 bases, with 18 bases remaining between them. The CDR3 is 18 residues long. For the CDR3, the DNA is TGTGCCAGCAGAAAATTCGCGGGACCCCTCTCTGGGGCCAACGTCCTGACTTTC. This sequence encodes CASRKFAGPLSGANVLTF.

This clonotype was seen at least ten times. The chain has TRBV27 and TRBJ1-2; possible D gene TRBD1, 5 bases. This CDR3 has 15 residues. CDR1 is MNHEY, CDR2 SMNVEV, per germline (reference sequence). Between the trimmed V and J ends, which lost 5 bases and 0 bases, there was a span of 13 bases. In DNA, the CDR3 is TGTGCCAGCAGTCCCATAGGGGCCGCTAACTATGGCTACACCTTC. Translation: CASSPIGAANYGYTF.

This clonotype was observed many times. The genes are TRBV7-2 and TRBJ1-1; a possible D gene is TRBD1 (6 bases). The germline V gene has CDR1 SGHTA and CDR2 FQGNSA. CDR3 length: 15 residues. V lost 1 base and J 0 bases, leaving 9 bases between the germline ends. CDR3 sequence (DNA): TGTGCCAGCAGCTTAGTTGACAGGCTGAACACTGAAGCTTTCTTT. It yields the protein CASSLVDRLNTEAFF.

This clonotype was seen repeatedly, ten times or more. The gene calls are TRBV11-2 and TRBJ2-7; 9 bases are shared with TRBD1. With 5 bases clipped from V and 4 bases from J, the junction kept 9 bases outside the gene matches. Germline values: CDR1 SGHAT, CDR2 FQNNGV. The CDR3 spans 15 residues. The CDR3 protein is CASSRGQGTLYEQYF. DNA of the CDR3: TGTGCCAGCAGCCGCGGACAGGGGACGTTGTACGAGCAGTACTTC.

This clonotype was observed a handful of times. V is TRBV4-2 and J is TRBJ1-1, with 8 bases lining up with TRBD1. V lost 0 bases to trimming and J lost 4 bases; unmatched junction nucleotides: 4. Germline values: CDR1 LGHNA, CDR2 YNFKEQ. The CDR3 consists of 15 residues. CDR3 sequence: CASSQDGGTGTEAFF. For the CDR3, the DNA is TGTGCCAGCAGCCAAGATGGGGGGACAGGCACTGAAGCTTTCTTT.

In this sample, this clonotype turned up many times. The chain carries TRBV27 and TRBJ1-1, with D perhaps TRBD1 (5 bases). The germline V and J ends were trimmed by 7 bases and 3 bases, with 9 bases remaining between them. Per the germline V gene, CDR1 is MNHEY and CDR2 is SMNVEV (reference sequence). The CDR3 has 12 amino acids. CDR3 region: CASKQEYTEAFF. CDR3 nucleotide sequence: TGTGCCAGCAAACAGGAATACACTGAAGCTTTCTTT.

The sample holds a few counts of this clonotype. The rearrangement joins TRBV13 to TRBJ2-7; D is possibly TRBD2 (6 bases). The CDR3 has 13 residues. Germline V CDR1 and CDR2: PRHDT, FYEKMQ (reference sequence). Trimming removed 3 bases from V and 4 bases from J, with 10 bases in between. Written as DNA, the CDR3 is TGTGCCAGCAGCTTTGGGGGGAGATACGAGCAGTACTTC. Protein sequence: CASSFGGRYEQYF.

This clonotype was found many times. The chain employs TRBV7-2 and TRBJ1-1, with D perhaps TRBD1 (5 bases). CDR1 SGHTA and CDR2 FQGNSA come from the germline V gene. V was trimmed by 5 bases and J by 3 bases, leaving 16 bases between them. The CDR3 consists of 15 residues. The CDR3 loop is CASSTLGGGYTEAFF. The CDR3 DNA reads TGTGCCAGCAGCACCCTTGGGGGAGGGTACACTGAAGCTTTCTTT. Supplemented by reference TRBV7-2 and TRBJ1-1, the full variable domain reads GAGVSQSPSNKVTEKGKDVELRCDPISGHTALYWYRQSLGQGLEFLIYFQGNSAPDKSGLPSDRFSAERTGGSVSTLTIQRTQQEDSAVYLCASSTLGGGYTEAFFGQGTRLTVV.

This clonotype was detected many times. The J gene is TRBJ1-5, the V gene TRBV20-1; no clear D gene. Germline V gene data show CDR1 as DFQATT and CDR2 as SNEGSKA (reference sequence). The V end lost 4 bases, the J end lost 2 bases, and 9 bases lay between the germline ends. CDR3 size: 13 residues. The CDR3 region has the DNA TGCAGTGCTATGTTCGCACGCAATCAGCCCCAGCATTTT. Protein product: CSAMFARNQPQHF.

This clonotype was seen many times. The J gene is TRBJ1-6, the V gene TRBV20-1; 8 nucleotides agree with TRBD1. The CDR3 contains 15 residues. V gave up 0 bases and J gave up 10 bases; unmatched junction bases: 8. CDR1 DFQATT and CDR2 SNEGSKA come from the germline V gene (reference sequence). In nucleotides, the CDR3 is TGCAGTGCTAGAGATGGTGGACAGGGCTCCTCACCCCTCCACTTT. It specifies CSARDGGQGSSPLHF.

The chain uses TRBV12-3 or TRBV12-4 and TRBJ2-7; no reliable D call. The CDR3 has 14 residues. Between the trimmed V and J ends, which lost 4 bases and 6 bases, there was a span of 16 bases. CDR3 amino acids: CASSSDGPFFEQYF. The CDR3 DNA is TGTGCCAGCAGTTCAGACGGCCCCTTTTTCGAGCAGTACTTC.

The J gene is TRBJ2-7, the V gene TRBV29-1; 7 bases agree with TRBD2. CDR1 and CDR2 (germline): SQVTM, ANQGSEA. CDR3 length: 13 amino acids. Trimming took 6 bases from V and 7 from J; bases not matched to a gene: 12. The CDR3 bases are TGCAGCGTAAGGGAGGGAGGGCCGTGGGAGCAGTACTTC. Translating gives CSVREGGPWEQYF.